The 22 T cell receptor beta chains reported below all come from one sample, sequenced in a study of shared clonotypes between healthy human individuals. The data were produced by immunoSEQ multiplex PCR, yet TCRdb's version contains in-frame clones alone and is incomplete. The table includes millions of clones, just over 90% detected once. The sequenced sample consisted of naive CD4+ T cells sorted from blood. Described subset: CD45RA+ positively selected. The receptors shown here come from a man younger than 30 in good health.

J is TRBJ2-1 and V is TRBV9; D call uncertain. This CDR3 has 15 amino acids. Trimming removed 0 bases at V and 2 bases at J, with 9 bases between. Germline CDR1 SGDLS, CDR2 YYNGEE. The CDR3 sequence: CASSVGPEAYNEQFF. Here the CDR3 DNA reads TGTGCCAGCAGCGTAGGACCCGAGGCCTACAATGAGCAGTTCTTC. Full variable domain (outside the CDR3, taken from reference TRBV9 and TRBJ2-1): DSGVTQTPKHLITATGQRVTLRCSPRSGDLSVYWYQQSLDQGLQFLIQYYNGEERAKGNILERFSAQQFPDLHSELNLSSLELGDSALYFCASSVGPEAYNEQFFGPGTRLTVL.

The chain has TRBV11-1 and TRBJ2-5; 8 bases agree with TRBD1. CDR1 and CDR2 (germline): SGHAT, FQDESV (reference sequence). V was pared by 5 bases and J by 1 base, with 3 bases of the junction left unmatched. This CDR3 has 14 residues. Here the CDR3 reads CASSEDRGQETQYF. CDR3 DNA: TGTGCCAGCAGCGAAGACAGGGGCCAAGAGACCCAGTACTTC.

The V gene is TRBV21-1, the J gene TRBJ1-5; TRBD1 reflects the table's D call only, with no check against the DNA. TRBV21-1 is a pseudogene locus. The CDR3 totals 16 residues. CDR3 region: CASSLDIVTVDQPQHF. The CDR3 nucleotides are TGTGCCAGCAGCCTGGACATTGTGACAGTCGATCAGCCCCAGCATTTT.

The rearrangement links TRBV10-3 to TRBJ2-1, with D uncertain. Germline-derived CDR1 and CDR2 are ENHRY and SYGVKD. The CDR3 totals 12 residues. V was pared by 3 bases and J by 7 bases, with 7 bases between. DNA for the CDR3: TGTGCCATCAGTGACGGCGGTAATGAGCAGTTCTTC. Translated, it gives CAISDGGNEQFF.

CDR3 protein: CASSGLRVLQYYEQYF. The CDR3 coding sequence is TGTGCCAGCAGCGGACTCCGGGTCTTGCAGTACTACGAGCAGTACTTC. The V and J genes are TRBV5-6 and TRBJ2-7, with D possibly TRBD2 on 5 matching bases. The germline V and J ends were trimmed by 4 bases and 3 bases, with 20 bases remaining between them. Germline V gives CDR1 SGHDT, CDR2 YYEEEE. CDR3 length: 16 residues.

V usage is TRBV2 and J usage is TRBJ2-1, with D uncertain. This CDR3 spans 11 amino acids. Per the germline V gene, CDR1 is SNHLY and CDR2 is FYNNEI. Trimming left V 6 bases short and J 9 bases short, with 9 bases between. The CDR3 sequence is CASRLASEQFF. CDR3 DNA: TGTGCCAGCAGGTTAGCTAGTGAGCAGTTCTTC.

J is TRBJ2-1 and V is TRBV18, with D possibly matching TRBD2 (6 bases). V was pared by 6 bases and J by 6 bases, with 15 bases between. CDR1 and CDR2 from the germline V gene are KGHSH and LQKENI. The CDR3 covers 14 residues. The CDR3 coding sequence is TGTGCCAGCTCCTCCGGAGGAGCGGGCAATGAGCAGTTCTTC. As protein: CASSSGGAGNEQFF.

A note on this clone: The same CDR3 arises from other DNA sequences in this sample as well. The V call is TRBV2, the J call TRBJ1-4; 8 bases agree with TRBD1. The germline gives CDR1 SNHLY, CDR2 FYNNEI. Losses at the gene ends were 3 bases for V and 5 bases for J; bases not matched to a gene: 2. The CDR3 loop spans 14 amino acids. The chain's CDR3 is CASSEGTGNEKLFF. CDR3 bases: TGTGCCAGCAGTGAGGGGACAGGCAATGAAAAACTGTTTTTT.

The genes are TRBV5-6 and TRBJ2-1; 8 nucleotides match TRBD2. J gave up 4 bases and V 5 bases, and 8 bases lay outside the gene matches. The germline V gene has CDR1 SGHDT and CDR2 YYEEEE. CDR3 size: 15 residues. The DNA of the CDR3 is TGTGCCAGCAGGTGGAGGGTAGCGGGGTACAATGAGCAGTTCTTC. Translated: CASRWRVAGYNEQFF.

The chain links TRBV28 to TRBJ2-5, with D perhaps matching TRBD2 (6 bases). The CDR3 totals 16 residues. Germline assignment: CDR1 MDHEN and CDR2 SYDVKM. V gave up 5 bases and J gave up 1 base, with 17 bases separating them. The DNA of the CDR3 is TGTGCCAGCAGTATCTCCCCGGGACTCCGCCAAGAGACCCAGTACTTC. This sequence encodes CASSISPGLRQETQYF. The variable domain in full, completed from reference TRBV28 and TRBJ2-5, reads DVKVTQSSRYLVKRTGEKVFLECVQDMDHENMFWYRQDPGLGLRLIYFSYDVKMKEKGDIPEGYSVSREKKERFSLILESASTNQTSMYLCASSISPGLRQETQYFGPGTRLLVL.

This CDR3 is CASSPGQGRTQYF. The CDR3 region has the DNA TGTGCCAGCAGTCCCGGACAGGGTCGGACCCAGTACTTC. V is TRBV14 and J is TRBJ2-5; 8 nucleotides agree with TRBD1. Germline V lookup: CDR1 SGHDN, CDR2 FVKESK. Trimming removed 6 bases from V and 7 bases from J; junction bases left unmatched: 7. This CDR3 is 13 amino acids long.

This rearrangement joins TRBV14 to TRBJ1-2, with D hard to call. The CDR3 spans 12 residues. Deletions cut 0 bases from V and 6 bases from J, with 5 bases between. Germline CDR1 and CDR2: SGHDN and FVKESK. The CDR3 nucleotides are TGTGCCAGCAGCCAAGATCTCAATGGCTACACCTTC. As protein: CASSQDLNGYTF.

The CDR3 loop is CASSLVGGETQYF. CDR3 coding DNA: TGTGCCAGCAGCTTAGTAGGTGGGGAGACCCAGTACTTC. The chain uses TRBV11-3 and TRBJ2-5, with D uncertain. Germline V lookup: CDR1 SGHNT, CDR2 YENEEA. CDR3 length: 13 residues. V was shortened by 1 base and J by 5 bases, with 8 bases between the two germline ends.

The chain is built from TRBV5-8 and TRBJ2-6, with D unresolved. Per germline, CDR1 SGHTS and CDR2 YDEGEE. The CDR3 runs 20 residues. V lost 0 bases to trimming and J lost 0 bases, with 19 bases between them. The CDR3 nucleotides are TGTGCCAGCAGCTTGGCCAGTAGGATCTTGGACCACTCTGGGGCCAACGTCCTGACTTTC. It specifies CASSLASRILDHSGANVLTF.

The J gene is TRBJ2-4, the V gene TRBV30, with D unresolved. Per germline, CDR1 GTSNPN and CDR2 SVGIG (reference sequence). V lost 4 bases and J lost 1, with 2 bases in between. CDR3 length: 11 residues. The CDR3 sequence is CAWMAKNIQYF. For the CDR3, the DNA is TGTGCCTGGATGGCCAAAAACATTCAGTACTTC. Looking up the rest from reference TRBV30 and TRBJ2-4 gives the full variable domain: SQTIHQWPATLVQPVGSPLSLECTVEGTSNPNLYWYRQAAGRGLQLLFYSVGIGQISSEVPQNLSASRPQDRQFILSSKKLLLSDSGFYLCAWMAKNIQYFGAGTRLSVL.

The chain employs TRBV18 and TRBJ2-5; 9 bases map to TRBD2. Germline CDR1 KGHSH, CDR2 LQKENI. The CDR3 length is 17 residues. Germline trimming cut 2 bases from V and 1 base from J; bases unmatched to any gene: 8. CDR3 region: CASSPGLALDLQETQYF. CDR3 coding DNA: TGTGCCAGCTCACCAGGACTAGCGCTAGATCTCCAAGAGACCCAGTACTTC.

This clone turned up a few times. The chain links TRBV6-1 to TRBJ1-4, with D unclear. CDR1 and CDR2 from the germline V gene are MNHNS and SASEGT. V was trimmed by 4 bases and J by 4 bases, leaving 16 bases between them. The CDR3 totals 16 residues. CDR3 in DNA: TGTGCCAGCAGTGCAGGAAGAAGGACGTTTAATGAAAAACTGTTTTTT. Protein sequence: CASSAGRRTFNEKLFF.

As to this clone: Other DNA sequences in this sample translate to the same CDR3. CDR3 nucleotide sequence: TGCAGCGTCGCGGACAGAATGAACACTGAAGCTTTCTTT. This translates into CSVADRMNTEAFF. The chain couples TRBV29-1 to TRBJ1-1, with TRBD1 as a possible D gene (6 bases). The CDR3 totals 13 residues. The V gene lost 6 bases and the J gene lost 0 bases, with 11 bases spanning the gap. CDR1 SQVTM and CDR2 ANQGSEA come from the germline V gene. Drawing the rest from reference TRBV29-1 and TRBJ1-1, the complete variable domain is SAVISQKPSRDICQRGTSLTIQCQVDSQVTMMFWYRQQPGQSLTLIATANQGSEATYESGFVIDKFPISRPNLTFSTLTVSNMSPEDSSIYLCSVADRMNTEAFFGQGTRLTVV.

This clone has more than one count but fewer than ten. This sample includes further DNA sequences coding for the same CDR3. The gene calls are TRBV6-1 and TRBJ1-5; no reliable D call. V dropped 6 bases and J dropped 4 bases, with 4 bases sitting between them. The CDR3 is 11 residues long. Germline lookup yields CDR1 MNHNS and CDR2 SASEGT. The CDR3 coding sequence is TGTGCCAGCAGCGAGAATCAGCCCCAGCATTTT. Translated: CASSENQPQHF.

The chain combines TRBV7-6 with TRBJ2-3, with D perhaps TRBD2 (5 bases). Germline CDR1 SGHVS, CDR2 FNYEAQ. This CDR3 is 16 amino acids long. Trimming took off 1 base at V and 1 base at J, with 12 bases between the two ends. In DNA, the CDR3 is TGTGCCAGCAGCTTAGTGCGGGCAGGCGGCACAGATACGCAGTATTTT. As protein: CASSLVRAGGTDTQYF.

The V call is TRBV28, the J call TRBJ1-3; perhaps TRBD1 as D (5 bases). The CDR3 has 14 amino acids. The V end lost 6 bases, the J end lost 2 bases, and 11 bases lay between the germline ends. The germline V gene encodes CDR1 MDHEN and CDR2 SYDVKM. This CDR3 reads CASSQGRPGNTIYF. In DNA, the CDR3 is TGTGCCAGCAGCCAGGGAAGGCCTGGAAACACCATATATTTT.

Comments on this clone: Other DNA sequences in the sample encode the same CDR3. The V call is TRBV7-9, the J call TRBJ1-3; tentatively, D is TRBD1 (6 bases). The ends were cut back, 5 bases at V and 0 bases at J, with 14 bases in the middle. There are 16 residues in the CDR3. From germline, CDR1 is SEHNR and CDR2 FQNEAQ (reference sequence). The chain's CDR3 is CASSPRGASSGNTIYF. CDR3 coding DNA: TGTGCCAGCAGCCCCAGGGGCGCGAGCTCTGGAAACACCATATATTTT.